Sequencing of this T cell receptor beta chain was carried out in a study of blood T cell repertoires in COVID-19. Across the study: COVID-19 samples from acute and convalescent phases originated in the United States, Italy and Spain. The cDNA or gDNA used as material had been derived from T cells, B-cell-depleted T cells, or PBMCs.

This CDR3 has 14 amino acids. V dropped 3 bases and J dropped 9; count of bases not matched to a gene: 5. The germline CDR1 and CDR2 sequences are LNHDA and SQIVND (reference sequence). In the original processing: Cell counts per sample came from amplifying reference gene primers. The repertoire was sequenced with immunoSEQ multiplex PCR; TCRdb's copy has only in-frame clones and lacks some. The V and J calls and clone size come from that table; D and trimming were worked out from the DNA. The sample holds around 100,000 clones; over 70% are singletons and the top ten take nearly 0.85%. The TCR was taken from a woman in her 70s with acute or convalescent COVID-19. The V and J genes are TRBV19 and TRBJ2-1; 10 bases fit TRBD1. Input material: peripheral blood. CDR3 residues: CASSMRTGGSEQFF. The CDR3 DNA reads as TGTGCCAGTAGTATGAGGACAGGGGGGAGTGAGCAGTTCTTC.